Described below is a single T cell receptor beta chain sequence and its context. No antigen is known for it. The input lacks base qualities; no much larger clone sits a single base away. The cohort consisted of fewer than 700 healthy bone marrow donors. At the time of sampling, every cohort member was nominally healthy, though immune exposures that went unrecorded were likely present. Of the approximately 610 cohort members, roughly 300 had positive CMV serostatus and about 330 had negative CMV serostatus, and CMV serostatus was not recorded for the donor. A peripheral blood sample was provided by each donor, and peripheral blood mononuclear cells were used for TCR beta sequencing. Genomic DNA was extracted from the blood cell samples with the Qiagen DNeasy Blood Extraction Kit. The library was prepared using the immunoSEQ multiplex PCR assay. For the multiplex PCR, a mixture combining 60 forward primers for TCR Vbeta segments and 13 reverse primers for TCR Jbeta segments was used. The CDR3 region of rearranged TCR beta genes was amplified from genomic DNA with a multiplex PCR assay. The Illumina HiSeq System was used to sequence the amplified TCR beta libraries as 87-base-pair reads. The authors processed their data as follows. A later analysis tallied around 87 million unique TCR beta chains across the 640 or so repertoires, and about 12 million of those chains were shared by two or more donors. Raw reads were error-corrected and collapsed into unique sequences with a nearest-neighbor algorithm that merged closely related sequences to remove PCR and sequencing errors. Alignment of CDR3 sequences to IMGT reference sequences was used to assign V, D and J gene segments. Each retained sequence needed at least a six-nucleotide match to both a V gene segment and a J gene segment. A rearrangement was called productive if the CDR3 had no stop codons and remained in frame with V and J, and every other rearrangement was called non-productive. Following IMGT convention, CDR3 was defined as the stretch from the second conserved V-encoded cysteine to the conserved J-encoded phenylalanine. Sequences without an unambiguous match to a single V gene segment were excluded from the earlier analysis of a few hundred of the donors. In an earlier analysis of 587 of the donors, V segments were called functional above 56.7% productive rearrangements and were called segregating when the between-donor standard deviation exceeded 5%. A statistical classification framework was built for diagnosing cytomegalovirus status from the catalog of TCR beta chain sequences. In a later analysis, TCR nucleotide sequences were compared against IMGT/GENE-DB human TR gene sequences so that V and J genes could be assigned. A later analysis assigned CDR3 sequences and most-parsimonious VDJ recombination scenarios with the TCRdist pipeline. In a later analysis, each TCR beta chain was defined by its CDR3 amino acid sequence together with its V-gene family, and reads without a unique V-gene family were excluded. As a way to deal with suspected cross-contamination and a sequencing artifact, a later analysis dropped nearly 600 nucleotide sequences that were highly shared and had low generation probability. For each public chain, a later analysis derived a clonal expansion index from normalized ranks of inferred template counts within each repertoire. In a later analysis, generation probabilities were computed with a VDJ recombination model fitted to out-of-frame rearrangements, and the resulting probabilities were checked against IGoR. A later analysis scored TCR-TCR, TCR-HLA and TCR-CMV co-occurrence with hypergeometric tests, applying a repertoire-size bias correction to TCR pairs. In a later analysis, false discovery rates were estimated by permuting HLA or CMV assignments 20 times. In a later analysis, co-occurring TCRs were grouped using DBSCAN, and TCRdist sequence similarity was added for clustering within HLA-allele-positive subsets. Co-occurrence clustering excluded repertoires with fewer than 30,000 or more than 120,000 public chains, plus five with anomalous nucleotide sharing. TCRdb obtained this table from immuneACCESS and retained in-frame rearrangements with V and J assigned. These tables miss some clones; where compared with another copy, unresolved V genes account for less than half of the shortfall, and the remainder is unexplained. The DNA was the basis for D and trimming; V, J and clone size are from that table. The table for this sample lists 75,000 to 90,000 clones; 70% to 80% of them were counted only once. The ten largest account for around an eighth of the sample.

The sample belongs to a study of cytomegalovirus exposure and HLA in healthy donors (dated by TCRdb to 2017 to 2019). Background on the whole study: An earlier analysis of some 600 of the donors reported 276 Gb of sequence data and 117 million unique TCR beta sequences obtained from about 200 million T cells. The study aimed to test whether signatures of past pathogen exposure could be identified by cataloging public T cell receptors. Four to six DR-DQ haplotypes were handled as single units for association and clustering because linkage in the cohort was strong. In a later genetic analysis, genome-wide SNP genotypes for about 65% of the roughly 670 donors were used, and that subset was treated as a discovery cohort. Alongside the repertoire data, information on donor age, sex, ethnicity and CMV serostatus was compiled. The T cell repertoires of 670 or so subjects were profiled by immunosequencing and related to cytomegalovirus serostatus. Among 300 to 450 genotyped donors of the cohort, an average of around 240,000 unique TCR beta nucleotide sequences were sequenced per donor, roughly a sixth of them non-productive. HLA typing covered class I and class II loci at four-digit resolution. An early release that covered some 630 HLA-typed donors contained about 290 gigabases of sequencing data and around 80 million unique TCR sequences. Typing coverage varied by locus: roughly 629-640 donors for A, B, C, DRB1 and DQB1; approximately 500 for DQA1; over 600 for DPA1; roughly 450 for DPB1. To study patterns of TCR occurrence, a later analysis re-analyzed previously published TCR beta repertoires from 500 to 850 donors and added high-resolution HLA genotyping. Rather than using new phenotypic data, the later analysis identified candidate immune exposures from TCR beta sequences and from how often those sequences occurred across donors. To decide whether each TCR beta V gene segment behaved as functional or pseudogenic, an earlier analysis of 587 of the donors relied on high-throughput TCR beta sequencing. To predict cytomegalovirus infection status, the study combined high-throughput TCR immunosequencing, statistical association of individual TCRs with disease status, and machine learning. Of the roughly 390 genotyped donors, 65% to 90% fell in the genetic ancestry cluster associated with self-reported Caucasian donors. Besides the first cohort of 500 to 700 subjects, a separate validation cohort made up of 120 different subjects was used. All discovery cohort repertoires had been generated using a single sequencing platform.

Study-wide conclusions, independent of this receptor: At a false discovery rate of 0.05, a later analysis linked under 20,000 TCR beta sequences to specific HLA alleles. In a later analysis, TCR association rates were found to vary across HLA loci, with the most associated TCRs seen for DRB1 alleles and the fewest for HLA-C alleles. Immune exposure information for the cohort was limited to CMV serostatus. Most TCR sequences were seen in very few donors, while some public TCRs were found in many individuals. Some IMGT-functional V segments, including TRBV6-2 and TRBV6-3, could not be distinguished by the 87-base-pair reads and were therefore excluded. In a later genetic analysis, fewer N-insertions in productive TCRs were reported among donors in an Asian-associated ancestry cluster than the approximately 710-donor mean. Three of the identified cytomegalovirus-associated TCR beta chains were confirmed in vitro to be specific for cytomegalovirus antigens. According to a later analysis, parvovirus B19, influenza, CMV and Epstein-Barr virus appeared linked to several top co-occurrence clusters. It was suggested by the authors that the approach could potentially be generalized to other disease states and immunological phenotypes. A later genetic analysis associated a missense DCLRE1C variant with V-gene and J-gene trimming of TCR beta chains, and an independent cohort replicated the association. The presence/absence analyses assumed that sequencing depth was roughly uniform across donors, and that assumption may not be true. Because counts were too low, seventeen rarely observed V segments, including chromosome 9 orphons, were left out of the earlier analysis of some 600 of the donors. This cohort had only TCR beta chains sequenced, and the lack of alpha or paired-chain data limited which features could be detected. In an earlier analysis of fewer than 700 of the donors, most TCR beta V segments appeared in productive rearrangements about 90% or about 30% of the time, broadly matching IMGT annotations. In a later analysis, most CMV-associated TCR beta chains were found to appear HLA-restricted, with HLA associations seemingly driven largely by CMV exposure. Because some donors lacked HLA typing at each locus, the association tests relied only on the typed subset. Correlated functional status among segregating V segments might reflect linkage disequilibrium, but an unknown experimental factor could not be ruled out. A further reported finding was that TCR beta sequences accurately predicted the HLA-A and HLA-B alleles for most subjects in the first cohort. Cytomegalovirus status was reported to be diagnosed by the classifier with high specificity and sensitivity in both the original and validation cohorts. The study listed 164 TCR beta chains as associated with cytomegalovirus. The sequencing pipeline was judged likely to have produced a cluster of highly shared sequence variants as a technical artifact. When HLA alleles, especially DR and DQ, strongly co-occurred, attributing TCR associations to individual alleles was difficult. In a later analysis, HLA-associated TCR beta chains were found to be more clonally expanded and to have lower generation probabilities than equally common non-associated chains.

Counted from cysteine to phenylalanine, this CDR3 has 16 amino acids. The only DNA kept is the CDR3, 48 bases in frame from the first base. The junction shows trimming of 8 bases on V and 7 bases on J, and the gene matches do not reach 18 bases of it. CDR1 and CDR2, per the germline V gene (reference sequence), are MNHEY and SMNVEV. The rearranged chain carries TRBV27 and TRBJ2-7, and 9 bases in between align with TRBD2. The sequence was obtained from a human donor in good health. Sequences were obtained from PBMCs. The sequenced DNA: TGTGCCAGCTCCCCTAGGGCCGCGGGGGGGATTAAGGAGCAGTACTTC. It translates to CASSPRAAGGIKEQYF.